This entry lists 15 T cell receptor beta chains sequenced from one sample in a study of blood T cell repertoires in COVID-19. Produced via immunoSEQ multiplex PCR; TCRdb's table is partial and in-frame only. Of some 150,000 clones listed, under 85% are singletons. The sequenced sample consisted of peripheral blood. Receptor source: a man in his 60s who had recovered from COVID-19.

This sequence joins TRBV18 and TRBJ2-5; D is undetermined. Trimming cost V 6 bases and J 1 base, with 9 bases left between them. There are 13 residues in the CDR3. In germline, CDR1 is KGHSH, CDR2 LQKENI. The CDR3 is CASSLSPQETQYF. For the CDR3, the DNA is TGTGCCAGCTCCCTCTCCCCCCAAGAGACCCAGTACTTC. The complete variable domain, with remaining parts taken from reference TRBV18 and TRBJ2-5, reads NAGVMQNPRHLVRRRGQEARLRCSPMKGHSHVYWYRQLPEEGLKFMVYLQKENIIDESGMPKERFSAEFPKEGPSILRIQQVVRGDSAAYFCASSLSPQETQYFGPGTRLLVL.

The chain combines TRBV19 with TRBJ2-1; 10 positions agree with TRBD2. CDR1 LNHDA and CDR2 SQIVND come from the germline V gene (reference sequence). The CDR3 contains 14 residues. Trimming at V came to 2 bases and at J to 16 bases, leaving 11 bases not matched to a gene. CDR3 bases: TGTGCCAGTAGTATATCCCTCAGCGGGGGGGCCTGTTTCTTC. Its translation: CASSISLSGGACFF.

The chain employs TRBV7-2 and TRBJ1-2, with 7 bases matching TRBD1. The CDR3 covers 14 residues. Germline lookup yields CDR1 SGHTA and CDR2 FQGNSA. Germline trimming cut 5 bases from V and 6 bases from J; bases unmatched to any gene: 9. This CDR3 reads CASSRLGGADGYTF. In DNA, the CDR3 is TGTGCCAGCAGCAGACTAGGGGGCGCCGATGGCTACACCTTC.

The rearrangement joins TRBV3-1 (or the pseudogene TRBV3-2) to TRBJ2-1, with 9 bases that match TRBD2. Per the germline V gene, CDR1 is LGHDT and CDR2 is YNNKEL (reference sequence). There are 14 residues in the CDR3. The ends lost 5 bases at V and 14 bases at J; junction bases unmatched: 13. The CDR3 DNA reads TGTGCCAGCAGCGACCACCGCCATCGGACTAGCGAGTTCTTC. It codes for CASSDHRHRTSEFF.

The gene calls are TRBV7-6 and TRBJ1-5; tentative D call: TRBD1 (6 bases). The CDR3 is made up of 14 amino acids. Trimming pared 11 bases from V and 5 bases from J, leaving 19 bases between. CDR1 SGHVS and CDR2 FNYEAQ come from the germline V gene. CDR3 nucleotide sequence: TGTGCCCAGGGGAAGGGGGGGTCCGATCAGCCCCAGCATTTT. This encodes CAQGKGGSDQPQHF.

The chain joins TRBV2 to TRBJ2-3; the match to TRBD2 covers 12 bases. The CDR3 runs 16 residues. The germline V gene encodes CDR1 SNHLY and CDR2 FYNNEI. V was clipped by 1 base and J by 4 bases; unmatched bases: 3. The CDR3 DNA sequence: TGTGCCAGCAGTGAAGGACTAGCGGGGGAGTCAGATACGCAGTATTTT. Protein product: CASSEGLAGESDTQYF. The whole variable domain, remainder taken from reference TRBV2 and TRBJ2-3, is EPEVTQTPSHQVTQMGQEVILRCVPISNHLYFYWYRQILGQKVEFLVSFYNNEISEKSEIFDDQFSVERPDGSNFTLKIRSTKLEDSAMYFCASSEGLAGESDTQYFGPGTRLTVL.

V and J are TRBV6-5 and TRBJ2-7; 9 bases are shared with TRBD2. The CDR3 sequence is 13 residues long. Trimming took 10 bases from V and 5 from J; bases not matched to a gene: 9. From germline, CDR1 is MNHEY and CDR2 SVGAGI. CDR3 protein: CAIAGGPTNEQYF. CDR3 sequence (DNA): TGTGCCATTGCGGGGGGGCCGACAAACGAGCAGTACTTC.

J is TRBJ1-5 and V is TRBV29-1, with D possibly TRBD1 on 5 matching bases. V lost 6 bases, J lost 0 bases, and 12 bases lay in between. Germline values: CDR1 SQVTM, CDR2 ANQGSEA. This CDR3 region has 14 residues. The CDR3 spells CSVGDTFSNQPQHF. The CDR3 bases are TGCAGCGTAGGGGATACCTTTAGCAATCAGCCCCAGCATTTT.

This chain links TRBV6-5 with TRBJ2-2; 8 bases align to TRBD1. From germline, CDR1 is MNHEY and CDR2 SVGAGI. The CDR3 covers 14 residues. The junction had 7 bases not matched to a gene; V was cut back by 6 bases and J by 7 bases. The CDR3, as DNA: TGTGCCAGCAGATCCCCAGGGGGCCACGGGGAGCTGTTTTTT. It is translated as CASRSPGGHGELFF.

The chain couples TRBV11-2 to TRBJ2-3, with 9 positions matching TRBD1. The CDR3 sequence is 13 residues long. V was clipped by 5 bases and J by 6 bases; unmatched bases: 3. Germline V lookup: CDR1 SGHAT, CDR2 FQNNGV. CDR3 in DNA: TGTGCCAGCAGCCCGGACAGGGGCGATACGCAGTATTTT. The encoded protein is CASSPDRGDTQYF.

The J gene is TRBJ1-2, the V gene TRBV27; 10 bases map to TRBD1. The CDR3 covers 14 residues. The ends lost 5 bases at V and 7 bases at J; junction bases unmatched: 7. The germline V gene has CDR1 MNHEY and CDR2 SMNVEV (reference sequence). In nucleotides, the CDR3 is TGTGCCAGCAGTAACCGGGACAGGGGAGCTGGCTACACCTTC. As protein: CASSNRDRGAGYTF.

CDR3: CASSDRPGWAEKLFF. Here the CDR3 DNA reads TGTGCCAGCAGCGACCGACCGGGGTGGGCTGAAAAACTGTTTTTT. V usage is TRBV7-6 and J usage is TRBJ1-4; D is undetermined. Deletions cut 5 bases from V and 7 bases from J, with 17 bases between. The CDR3 totals 15 residues. Germline CDR1 and CDR2: SGHVS and FNYEAQ.

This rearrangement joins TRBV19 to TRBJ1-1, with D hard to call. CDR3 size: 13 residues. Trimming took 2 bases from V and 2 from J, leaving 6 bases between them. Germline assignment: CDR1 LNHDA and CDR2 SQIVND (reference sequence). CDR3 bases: TGTGCCAGTAGTATATCCAGAAACACTGAAGCTTTCTTT. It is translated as CASSISRNTEAFF.

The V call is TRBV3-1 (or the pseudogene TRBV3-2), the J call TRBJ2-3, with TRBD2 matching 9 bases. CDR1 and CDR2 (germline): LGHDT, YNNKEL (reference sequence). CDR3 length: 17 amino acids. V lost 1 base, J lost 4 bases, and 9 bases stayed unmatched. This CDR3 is CASSQGFRGGAADTQYF. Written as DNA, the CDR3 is TGTGCCAGCAGCCAAGGTTTCCGCGGGGGGGCCGCAGATACGCAGTATTTT.

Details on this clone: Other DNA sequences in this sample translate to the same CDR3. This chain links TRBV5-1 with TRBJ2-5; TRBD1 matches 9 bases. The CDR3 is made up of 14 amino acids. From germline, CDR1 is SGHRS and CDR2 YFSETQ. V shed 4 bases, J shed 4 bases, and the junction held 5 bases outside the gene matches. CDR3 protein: CASSLGTGRETQYF. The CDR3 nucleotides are TGCGCCAGCAGCCTGGGGACAGGGCGAGAGACCCAGTACTTC. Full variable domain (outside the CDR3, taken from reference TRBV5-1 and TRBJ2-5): KAGVTQTPRYLIKTRGQQVTLSCSPISGHRSVSWYQQTPGQGLQFLFEYFSETQRNKGNFPGRFSGRQFSNSRSEMNVSTLELGDSALYLCASSLGTGRETQYFGPGTRLLVL.